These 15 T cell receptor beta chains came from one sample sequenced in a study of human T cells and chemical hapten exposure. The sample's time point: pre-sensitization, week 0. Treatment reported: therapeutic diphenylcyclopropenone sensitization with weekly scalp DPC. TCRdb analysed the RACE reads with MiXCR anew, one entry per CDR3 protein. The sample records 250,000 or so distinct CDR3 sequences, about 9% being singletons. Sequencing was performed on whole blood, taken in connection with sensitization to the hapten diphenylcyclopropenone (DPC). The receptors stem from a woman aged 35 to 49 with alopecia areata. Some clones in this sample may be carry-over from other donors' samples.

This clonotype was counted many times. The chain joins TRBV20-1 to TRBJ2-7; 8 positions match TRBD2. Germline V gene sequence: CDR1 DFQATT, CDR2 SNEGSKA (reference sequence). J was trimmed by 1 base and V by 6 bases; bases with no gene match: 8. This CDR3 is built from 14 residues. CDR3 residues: CSAGGVAGSYEQYF. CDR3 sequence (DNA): TGCAGTGCAGGGGGAGTAGCGGGATCCTACGAGCAGTACTTC.

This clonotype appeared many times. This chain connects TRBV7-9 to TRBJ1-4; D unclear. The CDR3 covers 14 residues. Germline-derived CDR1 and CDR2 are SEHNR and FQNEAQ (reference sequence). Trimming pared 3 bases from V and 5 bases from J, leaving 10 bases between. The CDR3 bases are TGTGCCAGCAGCTTGCAAACAGCAAATGAAAAACTGTTTTTT. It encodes CASSLQTANEKLFF. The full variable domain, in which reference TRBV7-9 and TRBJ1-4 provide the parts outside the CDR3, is DTGVSQNPRHKITKRGQNVTFRCDPISEHNRLYWYRQTLGQGPEFLTYFQNEAQLEKSRLLSDRFSAERPKGSFSTLEIQRTEQGDSAMYLCASSLQTANEKLFFGSGTQLSVL.

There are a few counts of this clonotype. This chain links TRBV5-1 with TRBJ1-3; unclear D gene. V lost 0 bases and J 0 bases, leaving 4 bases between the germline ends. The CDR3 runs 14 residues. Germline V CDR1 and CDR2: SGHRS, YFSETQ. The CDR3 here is CASSLELSGNTIYF. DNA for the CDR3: TGCGCCAGCAGCTTGGAGCTCTCTGGAAACACCATATATTTT.

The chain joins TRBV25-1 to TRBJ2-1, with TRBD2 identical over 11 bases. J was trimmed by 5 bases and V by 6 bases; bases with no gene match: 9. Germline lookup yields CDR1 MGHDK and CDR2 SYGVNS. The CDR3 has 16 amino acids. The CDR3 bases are TGTGCCAGCAGCCCTGTTAGCGGGAGGGTTAACAATGAGCAGTTCTTC. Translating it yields CASSPVSGRVNNEQFF.

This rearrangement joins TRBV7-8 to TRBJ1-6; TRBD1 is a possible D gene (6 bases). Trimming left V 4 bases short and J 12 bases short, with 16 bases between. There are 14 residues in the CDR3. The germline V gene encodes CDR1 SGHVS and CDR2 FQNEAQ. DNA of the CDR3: TGTGCCAGCAGCTCCCAGACAGGCAGTGAACCCCTCCACTTT. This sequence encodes CASSSQTGSEPLHF.

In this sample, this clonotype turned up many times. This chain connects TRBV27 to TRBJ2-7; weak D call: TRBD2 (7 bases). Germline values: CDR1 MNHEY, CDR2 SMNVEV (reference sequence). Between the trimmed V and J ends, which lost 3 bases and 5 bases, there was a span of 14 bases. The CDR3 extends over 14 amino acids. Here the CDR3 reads CASSFLRGADEQYF. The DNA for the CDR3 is TGTGCCAGCAGTTTCCTTCGGGGGGCTGACGAGCAGTACTTC.

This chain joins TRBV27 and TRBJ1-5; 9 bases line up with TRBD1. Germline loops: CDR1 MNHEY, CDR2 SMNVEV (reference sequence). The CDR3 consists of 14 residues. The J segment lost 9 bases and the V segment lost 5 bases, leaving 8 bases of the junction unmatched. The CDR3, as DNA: TGTGCCAGCAGTCCGACAGGGGGTATTGGGCCCCAGCATTTT. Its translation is CASSPTGGIGPQHF.

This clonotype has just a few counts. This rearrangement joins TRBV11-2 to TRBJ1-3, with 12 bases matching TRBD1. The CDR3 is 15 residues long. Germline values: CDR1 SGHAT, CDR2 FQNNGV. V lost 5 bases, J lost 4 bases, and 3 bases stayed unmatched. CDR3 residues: CASSAGTGGGNTIYF. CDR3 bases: TGTGCCAGCAGCGCCGGGACAGGGGGCGGAAACACCATATATTTT.

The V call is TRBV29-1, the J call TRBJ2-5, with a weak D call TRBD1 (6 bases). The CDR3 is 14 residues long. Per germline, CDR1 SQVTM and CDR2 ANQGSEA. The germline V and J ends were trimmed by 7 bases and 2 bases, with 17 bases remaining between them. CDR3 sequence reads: CSGLGLGQQETQYF. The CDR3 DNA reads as TGCAGCGGATTAGGCCTCGGACAGCAAGAGACCCAGTACTTC.

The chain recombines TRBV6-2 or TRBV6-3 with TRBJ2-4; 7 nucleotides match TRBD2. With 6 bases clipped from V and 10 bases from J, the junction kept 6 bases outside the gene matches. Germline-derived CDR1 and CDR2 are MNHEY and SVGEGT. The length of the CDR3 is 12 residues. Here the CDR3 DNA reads TGTGCCAGCAGCGCGGGGGAAGGTATTCAGTACTTC. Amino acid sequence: CASSAGEGIQYF.

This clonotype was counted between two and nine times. DNA for the CDR3: TGTGCCAGCAGCTCCAACCCGGGGGCCGGAAACACCATATATTTT. Translating it yields CASSSNPGAGNTIYF. The rearrangement uses TRBV7-2 and TRBJ1-3; maybe TRBD1 (6 bases). Germline V lookup: CDR1 SGHTA, CDR2 FQGNSA. The V end was cut by 4 bases, the J end by 4 bases, with 14 bases between. There are 15 residues in the CDR3.

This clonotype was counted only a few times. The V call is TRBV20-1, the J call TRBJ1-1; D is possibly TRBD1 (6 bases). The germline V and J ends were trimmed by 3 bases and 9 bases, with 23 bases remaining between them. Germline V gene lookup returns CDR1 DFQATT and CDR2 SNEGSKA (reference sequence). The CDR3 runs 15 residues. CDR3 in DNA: TGCAGTGCTAGCGCCTCCGTAGGGGGTGAGAGGAAAGCTTTCTTT. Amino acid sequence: CSASASVGGERKAFF.

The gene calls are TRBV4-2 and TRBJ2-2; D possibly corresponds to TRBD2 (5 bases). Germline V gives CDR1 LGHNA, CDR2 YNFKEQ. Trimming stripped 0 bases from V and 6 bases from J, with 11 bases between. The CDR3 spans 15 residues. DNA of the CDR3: TGTGCCAGCAGCCAAGAGCGAGGGATGGCCGGGGAGCTGTTTTTT. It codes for CASSQERGMAGELFF.

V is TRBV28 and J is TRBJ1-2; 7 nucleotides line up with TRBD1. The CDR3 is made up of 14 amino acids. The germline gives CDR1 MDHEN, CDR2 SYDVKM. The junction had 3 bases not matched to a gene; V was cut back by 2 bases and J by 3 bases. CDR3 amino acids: CASSLIGTDYGYTF. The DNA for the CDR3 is TGTGCCAGCAGTTTAATCGGGACAGACTATGGCTACACCTTC.

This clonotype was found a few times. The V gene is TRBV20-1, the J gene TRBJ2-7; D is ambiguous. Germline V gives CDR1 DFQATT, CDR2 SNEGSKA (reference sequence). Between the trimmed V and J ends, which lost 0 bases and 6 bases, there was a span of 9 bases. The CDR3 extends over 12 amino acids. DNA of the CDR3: TGCAGTGCTAGAGATCGGGCTTTCGAGCAGTACTTC. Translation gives CSARDRAFEQYF.